The clone carrying this T cell receptor beta chain has a single count. The repertoire was sequenced with immunoSEQ multiplex PCR; TCRdb's copy has only in-frame clones and lacks some. The sample has approximately 640,000 clones, about 90% seen once; the top ten hold 34%. This sample was taken from a study of shared clonotypes between healthy human individuals. The length of the CDR3 is 15 residues. CDR1 and CDR2 (germline): SGDLS, YYNGEE. The V end was cut by 0 bases, the J end by 3 bases, with 10 bases between. Sequencing input: memory CD8+ T cells from PBMCs. Subset: CD45RO+ cells pooled with CCR7-negative TemRA cells. This clonotype originated in a man in his late teens or twenties in good health. Some clones in this sample may be carry-over from other donors' samples. This chain joins TRBV9 and TRBJ1-5; D is uncertain. CDR3 residues: CASSVGQYFNQPQHF. DNA for the CDR3: TGTGCCAGCAGCGTAGGGCAGTACTTCAATCAGCCCCAGCATTTT.